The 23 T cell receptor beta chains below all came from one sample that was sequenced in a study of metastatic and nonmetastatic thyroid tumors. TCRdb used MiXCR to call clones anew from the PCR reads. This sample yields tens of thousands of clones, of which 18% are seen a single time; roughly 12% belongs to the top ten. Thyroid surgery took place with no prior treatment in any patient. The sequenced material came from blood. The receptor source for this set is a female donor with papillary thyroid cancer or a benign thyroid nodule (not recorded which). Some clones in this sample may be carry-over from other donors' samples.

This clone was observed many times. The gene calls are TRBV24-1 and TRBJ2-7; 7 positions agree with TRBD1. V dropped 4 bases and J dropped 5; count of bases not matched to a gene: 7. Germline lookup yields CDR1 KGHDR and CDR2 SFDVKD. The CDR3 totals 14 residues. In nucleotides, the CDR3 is TGTGCCACCAGTGACCCGCAGGGGGTCGACGAGCAGTACTTC. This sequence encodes CATSDPQGVDEQYF.

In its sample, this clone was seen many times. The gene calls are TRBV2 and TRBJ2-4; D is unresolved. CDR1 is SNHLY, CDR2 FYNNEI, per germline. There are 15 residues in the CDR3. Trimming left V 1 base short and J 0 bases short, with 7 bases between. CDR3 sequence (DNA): TGTGCCAGCAGTGAAGACCTTATAGCCAAAAACATTCAGTACTTC. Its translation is CASSEDLIAKNIQYF.

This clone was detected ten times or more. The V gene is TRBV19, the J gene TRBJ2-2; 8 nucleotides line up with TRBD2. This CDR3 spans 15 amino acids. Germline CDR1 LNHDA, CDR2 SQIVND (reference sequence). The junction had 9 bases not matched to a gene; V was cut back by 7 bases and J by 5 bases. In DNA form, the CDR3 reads TGTGCCAGTACGGTTACTAGCGGAACAACCGGGGAGCTGTTTTTT. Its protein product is CASTVTSGTTGELFF.

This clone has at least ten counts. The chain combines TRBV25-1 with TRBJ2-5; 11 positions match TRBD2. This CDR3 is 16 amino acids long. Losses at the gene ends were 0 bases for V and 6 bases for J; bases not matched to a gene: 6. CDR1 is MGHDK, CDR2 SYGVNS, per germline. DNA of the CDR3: TGTGCCAGCAGTGAATATATCACTAGCGGGAGTAAGACCCAGTACTTC. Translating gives CASSEYITSGSKTQYF.

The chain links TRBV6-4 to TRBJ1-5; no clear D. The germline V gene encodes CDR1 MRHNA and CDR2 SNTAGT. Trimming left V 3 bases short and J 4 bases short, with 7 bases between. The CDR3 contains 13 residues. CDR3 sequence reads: CASSEGWNQPQHF. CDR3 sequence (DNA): TGTGCCAGCAGTGAGGGTTGGAATCAGCCCCAGCATTTT.

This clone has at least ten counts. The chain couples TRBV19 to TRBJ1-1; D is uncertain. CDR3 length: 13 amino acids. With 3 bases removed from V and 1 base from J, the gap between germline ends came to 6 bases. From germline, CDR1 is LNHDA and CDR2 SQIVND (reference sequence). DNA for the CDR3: TGTGCCAGTAGTATGGCCAGGAACACTGAAGCTTTCTTT. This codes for CASSMARNTEAFF.

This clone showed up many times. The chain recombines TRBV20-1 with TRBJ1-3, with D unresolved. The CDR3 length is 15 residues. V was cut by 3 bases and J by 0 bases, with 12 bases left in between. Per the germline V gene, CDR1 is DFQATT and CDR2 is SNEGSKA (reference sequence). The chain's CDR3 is CSARADTRSGNTIYF. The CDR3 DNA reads TGCAGTGCTAGGGCCGACACCCGCTCTGGAAACACCATATATTTT.

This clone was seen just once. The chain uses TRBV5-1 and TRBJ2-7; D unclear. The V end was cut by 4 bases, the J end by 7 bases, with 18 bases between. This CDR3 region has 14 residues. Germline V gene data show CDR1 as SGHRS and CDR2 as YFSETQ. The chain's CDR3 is CASSAIPGPLEQYF. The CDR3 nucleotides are TGCGCCAGCAGCGCCATCCCCGGGCCTTTAGAGCAGTACTTC.

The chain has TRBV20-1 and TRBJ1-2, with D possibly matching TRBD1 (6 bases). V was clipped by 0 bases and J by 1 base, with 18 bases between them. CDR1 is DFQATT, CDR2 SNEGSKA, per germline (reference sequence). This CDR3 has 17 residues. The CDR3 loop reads CSARDTALRGLNYGYTF. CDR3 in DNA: TGCAGTGCTAGAGATACCGCCCTCAGGGGCCTTAACTATGGCTACACCTTC.

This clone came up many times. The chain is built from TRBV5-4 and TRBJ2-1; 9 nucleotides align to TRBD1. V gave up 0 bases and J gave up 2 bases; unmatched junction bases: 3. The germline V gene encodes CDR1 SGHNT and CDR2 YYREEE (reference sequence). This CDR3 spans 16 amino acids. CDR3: CASSLAGTGPYNEQFF. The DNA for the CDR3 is TGTGCCAGCAGCTTGGCCGGGACAGGGCCCTACAATGAGCAGTTCTTC.

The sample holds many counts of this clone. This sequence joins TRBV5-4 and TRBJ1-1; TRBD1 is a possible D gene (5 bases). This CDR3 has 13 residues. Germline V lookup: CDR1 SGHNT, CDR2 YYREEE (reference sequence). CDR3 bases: TGTGAGACCTGGGGGGGGACGAACACTGAAGCTTTCTTT. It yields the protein CETWGGTNTEAFF.

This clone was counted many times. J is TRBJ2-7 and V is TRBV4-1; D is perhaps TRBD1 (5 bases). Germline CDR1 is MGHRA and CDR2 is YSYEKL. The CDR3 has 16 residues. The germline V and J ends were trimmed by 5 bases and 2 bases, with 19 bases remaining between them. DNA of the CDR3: TGCGCCAGCAGCGCAATTTTAGCTAGGGGCACCTACGAGCAGTACTTC. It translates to CASSAILARGTYEQYF.

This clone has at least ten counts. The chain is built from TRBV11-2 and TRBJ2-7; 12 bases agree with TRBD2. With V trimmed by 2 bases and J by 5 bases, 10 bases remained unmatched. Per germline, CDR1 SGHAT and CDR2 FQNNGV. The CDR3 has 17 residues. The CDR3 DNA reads TGTGCCAGCAGCTTAAGCAGACTAGCGGGAGTTAGGAACGAGCAGTACTTC. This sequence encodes CASSLSRLAGVRNEQYF.

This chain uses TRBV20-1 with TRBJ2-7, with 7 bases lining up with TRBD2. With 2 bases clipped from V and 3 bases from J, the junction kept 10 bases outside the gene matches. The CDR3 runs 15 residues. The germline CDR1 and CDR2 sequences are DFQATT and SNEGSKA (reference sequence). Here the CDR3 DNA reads TGCAGTGCTAGAACTCCTAGCGGAGGGTACTACGAGCAGTACTTC. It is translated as CSARTPSGGYYEQYF.

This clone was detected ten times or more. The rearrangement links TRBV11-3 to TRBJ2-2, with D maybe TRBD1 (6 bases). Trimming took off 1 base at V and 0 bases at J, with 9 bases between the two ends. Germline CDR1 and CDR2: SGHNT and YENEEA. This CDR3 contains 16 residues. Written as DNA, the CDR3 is TGTGCCAGCAGCTTAGCTTACAGGGCGAACACCGGGGAGCTGTTTTTT. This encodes CASSLAYRANTGELFF.

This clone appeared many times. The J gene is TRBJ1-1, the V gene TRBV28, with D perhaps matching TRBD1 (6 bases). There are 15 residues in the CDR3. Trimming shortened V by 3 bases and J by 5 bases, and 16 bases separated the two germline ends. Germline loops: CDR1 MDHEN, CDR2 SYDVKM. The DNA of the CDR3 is TGTGCCAGCAGTTTTATGGGACATCCAGGGACTGAAGCTTTCTTT. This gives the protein CASSFMGHPGTEAFF.

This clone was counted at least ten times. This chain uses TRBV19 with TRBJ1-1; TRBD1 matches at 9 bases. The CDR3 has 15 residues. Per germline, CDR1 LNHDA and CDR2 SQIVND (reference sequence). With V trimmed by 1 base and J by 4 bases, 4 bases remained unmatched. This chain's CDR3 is CASSIAGTGRTEAFF. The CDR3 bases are TGTGCCAGTAGTATAGCCGGGACAGGGCGCACTGAAGCTTTCTTT.

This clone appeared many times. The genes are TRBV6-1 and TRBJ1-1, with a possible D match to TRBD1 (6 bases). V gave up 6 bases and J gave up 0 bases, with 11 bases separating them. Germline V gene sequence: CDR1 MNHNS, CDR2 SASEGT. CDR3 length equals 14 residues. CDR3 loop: CASSSTGLNTEAFF. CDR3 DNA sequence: TGTGCCAGCAGCAGCACAGGGTTGAACACTGAAGCTTTCTTT.

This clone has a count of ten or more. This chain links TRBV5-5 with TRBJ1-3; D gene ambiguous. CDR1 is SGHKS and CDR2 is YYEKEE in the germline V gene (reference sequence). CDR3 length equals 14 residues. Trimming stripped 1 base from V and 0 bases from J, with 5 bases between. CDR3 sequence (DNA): TGTGCCAGCAGCTTGCCAGGCTCTGGAAACACCATATATTTT. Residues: CASSLPGSGNTIYF.

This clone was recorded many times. The CDR3 sequence: CSAPSAGWQPQHF. CDR3 sequence (DNA): TGCAGTGCTCCCTCGGCGGGGTGGCAGCCCCAGCATTTT. The chain links TRBV20-1 to TRBJ1-5; D gene ambiguous. V gave up 5 bases and J gave up 7 bases, with 15 bases separating them. There are 13 residues in the CDR3. Looked up from germline, CDR1 is DFQATT and CDR2 is SNEGSKA (reference sequence).

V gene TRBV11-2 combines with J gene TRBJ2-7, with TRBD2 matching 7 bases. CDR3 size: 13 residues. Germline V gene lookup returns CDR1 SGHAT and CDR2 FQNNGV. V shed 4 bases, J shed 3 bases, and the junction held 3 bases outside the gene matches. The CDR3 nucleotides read TGTGCCAGCAGCTCGGGGGGACTCTACGAGCAGTACTTC. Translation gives CASSSGGLYEQYF.

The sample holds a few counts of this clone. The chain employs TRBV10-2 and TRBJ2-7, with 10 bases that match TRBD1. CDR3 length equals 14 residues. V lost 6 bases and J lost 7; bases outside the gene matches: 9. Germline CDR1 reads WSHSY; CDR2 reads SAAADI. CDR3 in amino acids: CASRPGQGYLEQYF. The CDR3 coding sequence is TGCGCCAGCAGGCCGGGACAGGGGTATTTAGAGCAGTACTTC.

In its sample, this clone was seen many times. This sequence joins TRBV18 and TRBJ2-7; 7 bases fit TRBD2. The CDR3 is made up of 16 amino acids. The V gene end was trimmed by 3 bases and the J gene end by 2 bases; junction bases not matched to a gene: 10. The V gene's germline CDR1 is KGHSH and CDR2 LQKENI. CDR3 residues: CASSPLGTSVTYEQYF. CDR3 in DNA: TGTGCCAGCTCACCCTTAGGTACTAGCGTTACCTACGAGCAGTACTTC.